This T cell receptor beta chain was recovered during a study of blood T cell repertoires in COVID-19. CDR1 SGHVS and CDR2 FQNEAQ come from the germline V gene. With 1 base removed from V and 2 bases from J, the gap between germline ends came to 9 bases. This CDR3 region has 15 residues. Clones were read by immunoSEQ multiplex PCR, and TCRdb kept only the in-frame ones, dropping some. The repertoire holds roughly 160,000 clones, just over 85% seen once, with 5.5% to 7% in the top ten. The chain carries TRBV7-8 and TRBJ1-3; the D is unclear. Sequenced material: peripheral blood. The TCR originated in a man between 45 and 60 years old with active or convalescent COVID-19. This CDR3 is CASSLELQTGNTIYF. DNA of the CDR3: TGTGCCAGCAGCTTAGAGTTGCAGACTGGAAACACCATATATTTT.